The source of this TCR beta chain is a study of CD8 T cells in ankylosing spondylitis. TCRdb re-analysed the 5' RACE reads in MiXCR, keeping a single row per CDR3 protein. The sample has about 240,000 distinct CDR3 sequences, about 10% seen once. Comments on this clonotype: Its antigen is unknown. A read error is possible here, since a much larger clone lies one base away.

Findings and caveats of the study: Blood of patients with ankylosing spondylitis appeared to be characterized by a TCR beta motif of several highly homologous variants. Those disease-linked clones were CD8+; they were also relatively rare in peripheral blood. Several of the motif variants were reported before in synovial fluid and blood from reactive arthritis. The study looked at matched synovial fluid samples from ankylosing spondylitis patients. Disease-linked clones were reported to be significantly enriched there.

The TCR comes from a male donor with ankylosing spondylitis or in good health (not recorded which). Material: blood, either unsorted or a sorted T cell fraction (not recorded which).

CDR3 in DNA: TGTGCCTGCAGTAGGCCCTCCAGGGCGCGGGGGGGCAATGAGCAGTTCTTC. Translating it yields CACSRPSRARGGNEQFF. The chain uses TRBV12-3 or TRBV12-4 and TRBJ2-1, with TRBD2 matching over 9 bases. This CDR3 contains 17 residues.